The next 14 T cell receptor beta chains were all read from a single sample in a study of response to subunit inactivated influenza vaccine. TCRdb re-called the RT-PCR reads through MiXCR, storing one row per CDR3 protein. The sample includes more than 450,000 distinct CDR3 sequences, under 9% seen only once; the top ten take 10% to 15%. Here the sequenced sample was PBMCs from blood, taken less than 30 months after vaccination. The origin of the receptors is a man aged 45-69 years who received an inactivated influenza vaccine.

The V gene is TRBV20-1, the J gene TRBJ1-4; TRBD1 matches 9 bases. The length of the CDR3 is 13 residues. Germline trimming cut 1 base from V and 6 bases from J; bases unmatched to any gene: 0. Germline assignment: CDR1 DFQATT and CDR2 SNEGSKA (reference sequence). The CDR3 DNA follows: TGCAGTGCTAGAGGGACAGGGGATGAAAAACTGTTTTTT. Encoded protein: CSARGTGDEKLFF.

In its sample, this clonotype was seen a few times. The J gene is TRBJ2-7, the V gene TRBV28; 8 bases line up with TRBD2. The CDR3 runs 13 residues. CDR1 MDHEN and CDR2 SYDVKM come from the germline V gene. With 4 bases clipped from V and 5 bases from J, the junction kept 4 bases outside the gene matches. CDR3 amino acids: CASSSGGVHEQYF. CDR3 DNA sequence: TGTGCCAGCAGTTCGGGGGGGGTCCACGAGCAGTACTTC.

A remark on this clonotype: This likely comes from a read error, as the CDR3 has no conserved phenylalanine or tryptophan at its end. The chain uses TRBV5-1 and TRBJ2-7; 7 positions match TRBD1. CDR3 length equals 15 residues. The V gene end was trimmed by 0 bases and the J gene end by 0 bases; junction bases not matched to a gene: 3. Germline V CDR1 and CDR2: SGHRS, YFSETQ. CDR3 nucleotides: TGCGCCAGCAGCTTGGGGGGACAGATCTCCTACGAGCAGTACTCC. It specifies CASSLGGQISYEQYS.

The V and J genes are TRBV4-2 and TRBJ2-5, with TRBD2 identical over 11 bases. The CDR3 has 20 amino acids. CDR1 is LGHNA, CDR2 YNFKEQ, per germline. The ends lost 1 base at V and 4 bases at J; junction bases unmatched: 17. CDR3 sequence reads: CASSQVGVSVSGRAGETQYF. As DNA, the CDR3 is TGTGCCAGCAGCCAAGTAGGGGTCTCGGTTAGCGGGAGGGCCGGAGAGACCCAGTACTTC.

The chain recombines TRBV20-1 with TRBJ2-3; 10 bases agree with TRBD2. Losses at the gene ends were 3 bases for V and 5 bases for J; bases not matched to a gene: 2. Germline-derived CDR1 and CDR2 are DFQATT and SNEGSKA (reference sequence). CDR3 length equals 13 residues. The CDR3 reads CSARLAGVDTQYF. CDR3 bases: TGCAGTGCTAGGCTAGCGGGGGTAGATACGCAGTATTTT.

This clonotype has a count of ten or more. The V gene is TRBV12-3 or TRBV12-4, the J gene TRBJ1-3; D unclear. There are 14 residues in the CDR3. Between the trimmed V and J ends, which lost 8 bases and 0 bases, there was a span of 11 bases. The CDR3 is CASADGNSGNTIYF. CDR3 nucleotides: TGTGCCAGCGCGGACGGGAACTCTGGAAACACCATATATTTT.

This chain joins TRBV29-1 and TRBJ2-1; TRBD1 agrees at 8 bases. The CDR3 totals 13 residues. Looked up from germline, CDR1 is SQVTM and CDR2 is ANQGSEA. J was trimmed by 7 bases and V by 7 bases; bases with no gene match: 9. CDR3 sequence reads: CSAVTGAGNEQFF. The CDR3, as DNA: TGCAGCGCAGTGACAGGGGCAGGGAATGAGCAGTTCTTC.

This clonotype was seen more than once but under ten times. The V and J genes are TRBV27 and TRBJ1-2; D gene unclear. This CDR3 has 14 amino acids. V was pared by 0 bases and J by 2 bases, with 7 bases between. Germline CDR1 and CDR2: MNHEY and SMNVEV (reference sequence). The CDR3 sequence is CASSLSGNNYGYTF. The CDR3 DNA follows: TGTGCCAGCAGTTTATCAGGGAACAACTATGGCTACACCTTC.

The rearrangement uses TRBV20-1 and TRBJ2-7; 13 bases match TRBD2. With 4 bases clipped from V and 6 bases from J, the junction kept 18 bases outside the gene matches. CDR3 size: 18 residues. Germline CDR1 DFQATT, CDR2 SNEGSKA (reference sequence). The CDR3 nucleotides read TGCAGTGCTACCCCCCCACTAGCGGGGGGGCATGGTCTTGGCGAGCAGTACTTC. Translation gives CSATPPLAGGHGLGEQYF.

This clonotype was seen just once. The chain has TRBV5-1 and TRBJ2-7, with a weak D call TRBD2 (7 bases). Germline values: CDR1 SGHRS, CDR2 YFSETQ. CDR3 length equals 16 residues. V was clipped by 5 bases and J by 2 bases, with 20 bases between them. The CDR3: CASSPLGGRGAYEQYF. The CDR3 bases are TGCGCCAGCAGTCCATTGGGGGGGCGAGGGGCCTACGAGCAGTACTTC.

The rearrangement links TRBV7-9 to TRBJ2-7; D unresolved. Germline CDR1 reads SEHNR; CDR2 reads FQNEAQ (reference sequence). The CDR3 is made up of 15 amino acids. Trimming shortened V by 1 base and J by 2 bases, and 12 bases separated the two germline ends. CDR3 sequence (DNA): TGTGCCAGCAGCTTAGATAGAGGAAACACCTACGAGCAGTACTTC. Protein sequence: CASSLDRGNTYEQYF.

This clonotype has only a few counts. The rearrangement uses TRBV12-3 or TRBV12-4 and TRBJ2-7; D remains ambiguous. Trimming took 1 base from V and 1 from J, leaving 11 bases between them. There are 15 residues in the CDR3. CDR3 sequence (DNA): TGTGCCAGCAGTTTAGTTCTCAGGCATTCCTACGAGCAGTACTTC. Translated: CASSLVLRHSYEQYF.

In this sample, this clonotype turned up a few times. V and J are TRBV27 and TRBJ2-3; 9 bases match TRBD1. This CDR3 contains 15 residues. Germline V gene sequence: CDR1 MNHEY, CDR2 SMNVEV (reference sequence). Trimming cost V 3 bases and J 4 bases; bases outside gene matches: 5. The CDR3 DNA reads TGTGCCAGCAGTTTCGGACAGGGGACCCCAGATACGCAGTATTTT. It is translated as CASSFGQGTPDTQYF.

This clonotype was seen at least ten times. DNA for the CDR3: TGTGCCAGCAGCCCCCCGGGGAACAATGAGCAGTTCTTC. Its translation: CASSPPGNNEQFF. This chain uses TRBV11-2 with TRBJ2-1; D may be TRBD2 (5 bases). Germline CDR1 is SGHAT and CDR2 is FQNNGV. The CDR3 length is 13 residues. The ends were cut back, 5 bases at V and 5 bases at J, with 10 bases in the middle.